These 5 T cell receptor beta chains originate from one sample sequenced in a study of cytomegalovirus exposure and HLA in healthy donors. PCR employed 60 Vbeta and 13 Jbeta primers. The table came from immunoSEQ multiplex PCR; TCRdb's copy has only in-frame clones and leaves some out. The table shows approximately 180,000 clones, with 80% occurring only once. The sequencing input was PBMCs. These receptors all stem from a middle-aged woman in good health and CMV-seronegative.

The chain has TRBV15 and TRBJ1-4; D may be TRBD1 (6 bases). Looked up from germline, CDR1 is LNHNV and CDR2 is YYDKDF (reference sequence). The CDR3 covers 15 residues. The V gene lost 3 bases and the J gene lost 4 bases, with 12 bases spanning the gap. CDR3 DNA: TGTGCCACCAGCAGGGGTGACAGGAGTAATGAAAAACTGTTTTTT. Translated, it gives CATSRGDRSNEKLFF.

The chain joins TRBV27 to TRBJ2-2; TRBD2 aligns across 13 bases. The junction had 15 bases not matched to a gene; V was cut back by 4 bases and J by 7 bases. The CDR3 sequence is 19 residues long. Germline values: CDR1 MNHEY, CDR2 SMNVEV (reference sequence). CDR3 amino acids: CASSSSSGTSGNWVGELFF. In DNA form, the CDR3 reads TGTGCCAGCAGTTCCTCTTCCGGGACTAGCGGGAATTGGGTCGGGGAGCTGTTTTTT.

The chain has TRBV11-3 and TRBJ2-3; 10 bases map to TRBD2. This CDR3 is built from 19 residues. Per the germline V gene, CDR1 is SGHNT and CDR2 is YENEEA. Unmatched junction bases numbered 19, after V lost 5 bases and J lost 5 bases. The CDR3 coding sequence is TGTGCCAGCAGCCAAGGCTGGCCCTCACTAGCGGGAATATTAGATACGCAGTATTTT. Residues: CASSQGWPSLAGILDTQYF. The whole variable domain, filled in from reference TRBV11-3 and TRBJ2-3, reads EAGVVQSPRYKIIEKKQPVAFWCNPISGHNTLYWYLQNLGQGPELLIRYENEEAVDDSQLPKDRFSAERLKGVDSTLKIQPAELGDSAVYLCASSQGWPSLAGILDTQYFGPGTRLTVL.

This chain uses TRBV6-1 with TRBJ2-5; 10 positions agree with TRBD2. The ends lost 5 bases at V and 5 bases at J; junction bases unmatched: 8. The CDR3 has 15 amino acids. The germline V gene has CDR1 MNHNS and CDR2 SASEGT. CDR3 sequence (DNA): TGTGCCAGCAGTCTCCTAGCGGGAGAGTCGGAGACCCAGTACTTC. Its protein is CASSLLAGESETQYF.

The rearrangement links TRBV7-9 to TRBJ2-3; 7 positions match TRBD2. Trimming removed 3 bases from V and 5 bases from J; junction bases left unmatched: 2. The CDR3 is 13 residues long. Germline CDR1 reads SEHNR; CDR2 reads FQNEAQ (reference sequence). The CDR3 is CASSLASGDTQYF. The CDR3, as DNA: TGTGCCAGCAGCTTGGCTAGCGGAGATACGCAGTATTTT.